This entry is about one T cell receptor (beta chain). Germline V gives CDR1 SGHTA, CDR2 FQGTGA. The CDR3 runs 15 residues. The data originate from a study of T cells expressing NK-cell markers. TCRdb processed the 5' RACE reads again and assigns one entry to each CDR3 protein, with no DNA. This sample carries roughly 390,000 distinct CDR3 sequences, with about 5.2% going to the ten biggest clones. Sequenced sample: blood T cells: a sorted CD56 or NKG2C T cell subset, CD4+ or CD8+ T cells, or bulk PBMC T cells (not recorded which). The rearrangement uses TRBV7-3 and TRBJ1-1; TCRdb indicates TRBD1, and absent DNA this call remains unverified. This clonotype was sampled from a man between 18 and 69 years old in good health. The CDR3 protein is CATSPRGTPTAEAFF.